The entry below describes one T cell receptor beta chain. The antigen remains unidentified. TCRdb's copy holds only in-frame clones and misses some; the assay was immunoSEQ multiplex PCR. The table lists roughly 140,000 clones, around 94% of them singletons. Second doses were pooled across both intervals (about 4 or about 12 weeks). Germline V CDR1 and CDR2: SGHAT, FQDESV (reference sequence). This CDR3 has 13 residues. V dropped 5 bases and J dropped 7 bases, with 14 bases sitting between them. This entry comes from a study of T cell responses to AZD1222 COVID-19 vaccine. Study-wide results and caveats: The donor group comprised mostly white British people and more females; the analysis possibly underestimated clonal diversity. Repertoires in all cases were sampled only once the peak T cell response had passed. Just six AZD1222 recipients were seropositive at baseline.

This clonotype was obtained from an adult who received the AZD1222 COVID-19 vaccine. This material consisted of peripheral blood, taken 28 days after the second AZD1222 dose. The chain has TRBV11-1 and TRBJ2-5; the D is unclear. The CDR3 region is CASSPYLTGTQYF. DNA for the CDR3: TGTGCCAGCAGCCCTTACCTTACCGGGACCCAGTACTTC.